This TCR beta chain appears in the sequencing data of a study of blood T cell repertoires in COVID-19. Study-level information: COVID-19 samples, acute and convalescent, were from the United States, Italy and Spain. Sample material is recorded as cDNA or gDNA derived from T cells, B-cell-depleted T cells, or PBMCs.

Germline V gene data show CDR1 as LGHNA and CDR2 as YSLEER. With 0 bases removed from V and 0 bases from J, the gap between germline ends came to 14 bases. This CDR3 comprises 17 residues. Sequencing was performed with immunoSEQ multiplex PCR; in TCRdb, only in-frame clones are kept and a portion is missing. The sample consists of about 300,000 clones, about nine tenths of them appearing once. The rearrangement uses TRBV4-3 and TRBJ1-2; D uncertain. The sequence derives from a man aged 18 to 29 with active or convalescent COVID-19. The source material was peripheral blood. CDR3 DNA sequence: TGCGCCAGCAGCCAAGAGAGGGCAACAGCTCCTAACTATGGCTACACCTTC. Protein product: CASSQERATAPNYGYTF.